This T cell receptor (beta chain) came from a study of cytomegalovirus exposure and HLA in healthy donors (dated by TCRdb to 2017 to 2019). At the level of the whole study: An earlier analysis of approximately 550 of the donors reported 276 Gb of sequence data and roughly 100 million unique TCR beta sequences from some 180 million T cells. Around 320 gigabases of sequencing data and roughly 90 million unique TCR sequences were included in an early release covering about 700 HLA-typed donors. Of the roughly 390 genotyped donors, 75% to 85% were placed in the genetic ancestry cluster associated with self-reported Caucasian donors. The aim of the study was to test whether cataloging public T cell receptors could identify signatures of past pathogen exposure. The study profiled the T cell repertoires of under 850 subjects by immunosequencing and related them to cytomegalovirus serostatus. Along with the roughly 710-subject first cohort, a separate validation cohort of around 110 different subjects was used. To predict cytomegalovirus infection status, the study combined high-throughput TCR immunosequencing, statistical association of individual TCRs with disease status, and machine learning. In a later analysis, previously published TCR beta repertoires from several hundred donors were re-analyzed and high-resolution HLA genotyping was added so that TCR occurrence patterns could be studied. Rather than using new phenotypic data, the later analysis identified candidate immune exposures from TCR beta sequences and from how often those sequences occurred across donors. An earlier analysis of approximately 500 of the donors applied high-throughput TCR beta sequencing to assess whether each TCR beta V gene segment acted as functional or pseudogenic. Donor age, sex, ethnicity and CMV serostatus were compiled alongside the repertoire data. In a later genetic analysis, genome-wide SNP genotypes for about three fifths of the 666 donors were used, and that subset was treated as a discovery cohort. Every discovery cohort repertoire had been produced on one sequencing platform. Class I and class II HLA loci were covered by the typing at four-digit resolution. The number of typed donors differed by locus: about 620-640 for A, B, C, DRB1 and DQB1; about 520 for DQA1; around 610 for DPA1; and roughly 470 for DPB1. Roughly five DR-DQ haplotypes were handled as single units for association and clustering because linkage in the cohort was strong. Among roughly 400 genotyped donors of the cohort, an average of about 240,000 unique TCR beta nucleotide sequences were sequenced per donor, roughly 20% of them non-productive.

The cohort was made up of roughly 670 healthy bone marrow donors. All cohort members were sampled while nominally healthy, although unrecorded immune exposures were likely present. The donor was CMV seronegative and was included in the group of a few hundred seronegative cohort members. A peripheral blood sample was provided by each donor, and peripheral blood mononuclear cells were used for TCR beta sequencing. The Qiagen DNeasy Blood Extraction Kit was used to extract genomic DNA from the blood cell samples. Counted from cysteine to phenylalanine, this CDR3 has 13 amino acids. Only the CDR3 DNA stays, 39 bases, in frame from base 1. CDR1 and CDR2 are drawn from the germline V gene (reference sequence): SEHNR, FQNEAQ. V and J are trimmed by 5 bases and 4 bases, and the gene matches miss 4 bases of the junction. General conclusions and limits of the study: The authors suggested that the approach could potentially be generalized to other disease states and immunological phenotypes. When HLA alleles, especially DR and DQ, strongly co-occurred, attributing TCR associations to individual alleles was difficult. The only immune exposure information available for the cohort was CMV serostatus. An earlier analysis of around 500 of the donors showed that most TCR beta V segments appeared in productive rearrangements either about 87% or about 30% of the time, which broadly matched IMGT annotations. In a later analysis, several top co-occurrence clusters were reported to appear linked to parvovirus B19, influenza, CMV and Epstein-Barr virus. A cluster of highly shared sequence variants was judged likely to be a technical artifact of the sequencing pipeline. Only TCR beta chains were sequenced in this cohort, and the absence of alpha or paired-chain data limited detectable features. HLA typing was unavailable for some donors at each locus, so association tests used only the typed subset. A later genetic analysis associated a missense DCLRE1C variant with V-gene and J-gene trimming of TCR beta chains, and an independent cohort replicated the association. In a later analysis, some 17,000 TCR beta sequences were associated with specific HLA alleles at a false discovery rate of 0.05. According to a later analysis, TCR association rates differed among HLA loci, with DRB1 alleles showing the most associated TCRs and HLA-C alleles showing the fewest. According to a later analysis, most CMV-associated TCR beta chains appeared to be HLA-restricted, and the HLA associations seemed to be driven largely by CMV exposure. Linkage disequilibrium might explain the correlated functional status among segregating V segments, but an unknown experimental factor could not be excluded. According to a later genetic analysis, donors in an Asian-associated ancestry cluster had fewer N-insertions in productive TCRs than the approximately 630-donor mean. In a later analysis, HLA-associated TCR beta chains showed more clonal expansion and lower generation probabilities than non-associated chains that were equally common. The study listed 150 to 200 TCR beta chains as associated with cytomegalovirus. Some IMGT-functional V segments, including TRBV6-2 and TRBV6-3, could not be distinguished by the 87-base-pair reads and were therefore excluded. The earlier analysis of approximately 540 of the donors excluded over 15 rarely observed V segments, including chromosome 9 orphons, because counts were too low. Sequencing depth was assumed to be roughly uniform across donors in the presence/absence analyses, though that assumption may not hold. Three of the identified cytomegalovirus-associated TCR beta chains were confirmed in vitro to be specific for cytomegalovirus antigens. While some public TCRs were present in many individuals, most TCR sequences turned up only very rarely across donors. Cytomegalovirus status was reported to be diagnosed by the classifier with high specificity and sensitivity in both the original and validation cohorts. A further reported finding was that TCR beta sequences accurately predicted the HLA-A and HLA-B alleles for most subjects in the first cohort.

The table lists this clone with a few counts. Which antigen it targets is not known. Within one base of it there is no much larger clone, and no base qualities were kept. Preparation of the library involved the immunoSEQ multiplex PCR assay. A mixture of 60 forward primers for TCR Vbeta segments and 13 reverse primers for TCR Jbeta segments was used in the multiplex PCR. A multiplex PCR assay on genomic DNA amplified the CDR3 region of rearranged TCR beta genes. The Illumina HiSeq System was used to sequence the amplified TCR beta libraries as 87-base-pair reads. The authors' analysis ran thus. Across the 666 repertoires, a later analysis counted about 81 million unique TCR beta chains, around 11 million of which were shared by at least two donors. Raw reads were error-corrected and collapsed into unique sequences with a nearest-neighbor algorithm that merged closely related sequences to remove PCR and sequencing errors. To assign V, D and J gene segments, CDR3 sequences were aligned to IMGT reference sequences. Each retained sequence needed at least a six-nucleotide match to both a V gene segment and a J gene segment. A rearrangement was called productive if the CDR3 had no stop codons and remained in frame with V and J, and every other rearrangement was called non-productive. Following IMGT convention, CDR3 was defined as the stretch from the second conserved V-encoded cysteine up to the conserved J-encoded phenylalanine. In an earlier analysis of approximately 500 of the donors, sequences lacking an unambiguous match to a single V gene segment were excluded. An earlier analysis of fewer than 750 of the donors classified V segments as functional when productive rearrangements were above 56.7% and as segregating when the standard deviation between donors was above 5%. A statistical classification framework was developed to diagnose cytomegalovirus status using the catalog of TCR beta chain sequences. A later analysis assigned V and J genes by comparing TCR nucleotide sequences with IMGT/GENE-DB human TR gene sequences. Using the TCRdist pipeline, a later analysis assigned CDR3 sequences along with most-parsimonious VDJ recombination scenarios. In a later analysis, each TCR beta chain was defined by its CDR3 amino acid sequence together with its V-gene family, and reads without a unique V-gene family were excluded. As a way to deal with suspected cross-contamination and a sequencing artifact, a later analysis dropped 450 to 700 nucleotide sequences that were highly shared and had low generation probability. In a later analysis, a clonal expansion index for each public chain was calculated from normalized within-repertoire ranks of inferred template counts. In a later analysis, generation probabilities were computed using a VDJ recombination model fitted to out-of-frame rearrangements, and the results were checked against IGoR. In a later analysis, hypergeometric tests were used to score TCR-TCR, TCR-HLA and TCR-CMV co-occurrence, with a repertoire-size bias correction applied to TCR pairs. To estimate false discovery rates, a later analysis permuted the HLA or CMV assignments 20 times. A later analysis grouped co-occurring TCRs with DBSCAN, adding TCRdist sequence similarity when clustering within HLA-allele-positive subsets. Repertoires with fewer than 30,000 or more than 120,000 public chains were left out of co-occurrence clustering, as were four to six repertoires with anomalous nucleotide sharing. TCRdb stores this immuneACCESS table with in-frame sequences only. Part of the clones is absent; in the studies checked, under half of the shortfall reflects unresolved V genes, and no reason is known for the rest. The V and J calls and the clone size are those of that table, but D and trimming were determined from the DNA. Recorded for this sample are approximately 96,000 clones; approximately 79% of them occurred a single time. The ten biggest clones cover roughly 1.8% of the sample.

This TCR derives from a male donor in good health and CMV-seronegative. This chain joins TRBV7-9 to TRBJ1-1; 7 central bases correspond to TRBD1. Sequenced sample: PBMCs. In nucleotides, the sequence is TGTGCCAGCAGCGTGACAGGGATCACTGAAGCTTTCTTT. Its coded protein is CASSVTGITEAFF.